The clone carrying this T cell receptor beta chain has ten or more counts. The antigen is undetermined. This sample was taken from a study of CD8+ T cells in alopecia areata. Overall study: Severity among treated patients was scored by the percentage of scalp area affected. Whole-study results and caveats: It was observed that many expanded lesional clones persisted in scalp and blood during tofacitinib.

Extracted RNA was reverse transcribed, and the resulting cDNA served as sequencing template. Method: immunoSEQ multiplex PCR; TCRdb's copy keeps in-frame clones and lacks some. Of around 150,000 clones in the sample, roughly 82% were seen once. The V end lost 0 bases, the J end lost 3 bases, and 10 bases lay between the germline ends. The germline V gene has CDR1 MGHRA and CDR2 YSYEKL. This CDR3 has 15 residues. The treatment: oral pan-JAK inhibitor, 5-10 mg twice daily. Both peripheral blood and punch biopsies of lesional scalp skin were obtained from patients who had alopecia areata. The TCR originated in a human donor with alopecia areata. The V gene is TRBV4-1, the J gene TRBJ2-3; D is perhaps TRBD1 (6 bases). This specimen consisted of CD8+ T cells sorted from blood, obtained at week 4, from a patient treated with tofacitinib. The CDR3 here is CASSQEDTGTDTQYF. CDR3 nucleotide sequence: TGCGCCAGCAGCCAAGAGGATACAGGGACAGATACGCAGTATTTT.